The rows below give T cell receptor beta chains drawn from one sample of a study of cytomegalovirus exposure and HLA in healthy donors. The assay was immunoSEQ multiplex PCR, and TCRdb's table has in-frame clones only and misses some. The data show about 130,000 clones, approximately 85% seen once. The specimen sequenced was PBMCs. Source of these receptors: a boy aged 5-17 years in good health and CMV-seronegative. Both conserved end residues are part of each CDR3. Fields, in order: clone size, V gene, J gene, D gene, CDR3 DNA, CDR3 protein. D genes are given only for firm matches. Rows give clone size only sometimes, using once, few, many, or a class for an expanded clone.

>.|TRBV7-9|TRBJ1-4|.
TGTGCCAGCAGCCTTGATGTGGGGGCAAATGAAAAACTGTTTTTT
CASSLDVGANEKLFF
>few|TRBV4-1|TRBJ1-1|.
TGCGCCAGCATCCGGGGCACTGAAGCTTTCTTT
CASIRGTEAFF
>.|TRBV4-3|TRBJ1-6|.
TGCGCCAGCAGCCAATCACAGCAGCCCCAGGTGCCCCTCCACTTT
CASSQSQQPQVPLHF
>few|TRBV4-2|TRBJ1-4|.
TGTGCCAGCAGCCAAGATCGGGGTGGAGGGGAGGAAAAACTGTTTTTT
CASSQDRGGGEEKLFF
>.|TRBV5-1|TRBJ1-4|TRBD1
TGCGCCAGCAGGTATCCCGGGACAGAGACTGAAAAACTGTTTTTT
CASRYPGTETEKLFF
>.|TRBV2|TRBJ2-3|.
TGTGCCAGCAGGCGTTCAGGGCAAGATACGCAGTATTTT
CASRRSGQDTQYF
>.|TRBV9|TRBJ2-6|.
TGTGCCAGCAGCGGGGGGCCCGGGGCCAACGTCCTGACTTTC
CASSGGPGANVLTF
>.|TRBV4-3|TRBJ2-7|.
TGCGCCAGCAGCCAAGAGATAGCGGTAGGCCCAGACGGGCAGTACTTC
CASSQEIAVGPDGQYF
>.|TRBV15|TRBJ2-3|TRBD2
TGTGCCACCAGCAGCTCGACTAGCGGGAGTTTGGGTACGCAGTATTTT
CATSSSTSGSLGTQYF
>.|TRBV20-1|TRBJ1-1|.
TGCAGTGCTAGAGCAGTGACTGAAGCTTTCTTT
CSARAVTEAFF
>.|TRBV4-3|TRBJ2-1|.
TGCGCCAGCAGCCAAGATGCTTGGGGGAGGAATGAGCAGTTCTTC
CASSQDAWGRNEQFF
>.|TRBV19|TRBJ1-5|.
TGTGCCAGTAGTGCTCGAGGTCAGCCCCAGCATTTT
CASSARGQPQHF
>.|TRBV29-1|TRBJ1-1|.
TGCAGCGTTCAAATAGACAGCTCGAACACTGAAGCTTTCTTT
CSVQIDSSNTEAFF
>.|TRBV25-1|TRBJ1-2|.
TGTGCCAGCTCCCCAGGGGTCGGTGGCTACACCTTC
CASSPGVGGYTF
>.|TRBV5-1|TRBJ2-7|TRBD2
TGCGCCAGCAGCCCGGTCCTACTAGCGGGGGACGAGCAGTACTTC
CASSPVLLAGDEQYF
>.|TRBV14|TRBJ1-1|.
TGTGCCAGCAGACCAGGGCTCGGGGGGGAAGCTTTCTTT
CASRPGLGGEAFF
>few|TRBV2|TRBJ1-1|TRBD1
TGTGCCAGCACCGAGACAGGGAGAAACACTGAAGCTTTCTTT
CASTETGRNTEAFF